This TCR beta chain was sequenced in a study of STAT5B mutations in CD4+ large granular lymphocyte leukemia. Concerning this clone: Its target is unknown.

Study-level results: TRBV06-family usage was enriched in top patient clones (8/27) versus controls (2/35). No patients shared main leukemic clonotypes, though about 25% appeared at low frequency elsewhere.

This CDR3 region has 12 residues. Trimming pared 6 bases from V and 6 bases from J, leaving 6 bases between. CDR1 and CDR2 (germline): MDHEN, SYDVKM. The assay was run at survey level. Data came from immunoSEQ multiplex PCR; TCRdb stores just in-frame clones and leaves some out. Of 30,000 or so clones in the sample, around 72% are singletons; the top ten hold around 1%. The chain links TRBV28 to TRBJ1-6; no firm D call. Specimen: CD4+ T cells from blood buffy coats. This clonotype was obtained from a human donor in good health. For the CDR3, the DNA is TGTGCCAGCAGCTCCCTTAATTCACCCCTCCACTTT. Encoded protein: CASSSLNSPLHF.